A selection of T cell receptor beta chains follows, all from one sample in a study of CD8 T cells in ankylosing spondylitis. MiXCR, applied by TCRdb to the 5' RACE reads, yields one record per CDR3 protein. The sample holds a few hundred thousand distinct CDR3 sequences, about 11% seen once. Sample: blood, either unsorted or a sorted T cell fraction (not recorded which). Every receptor here comes from a male donor with ankylosing spondylitis or in good health (not recorded which). Each CDR3 is given with its conserved first and last residue.

cdr3_length | j_call | v_call | cdr3_aa
18 | TRBJ2-3 | TRBV2 | CASSRTASNSISTDTQYF
16 | TRBJ2-2 | TRBV5-1 | CASSMGLAGVTGELFF
15 | TRBJ1-3 | TRBV7-2 | CASSLEGGAGNTIYF
16 | TRBJ2-3 | TRBV24-1 | CATSDLGRSSTDTQYF
15 | TRBJ1-5 | TRBV6-1 | CASRAGQNSNQPQHF
14 | TRBJ1-1 | TRBV18 | CASSPGLANTEAFF
17 | TRBJ2-1 | TRBV9 | CASSVQTGGSPGNEQFF
16 | TRBJ2-2 | TRBV5-1 | CASSLFAGGNTGELFF
15 | TRBJ2-1 | TRBV12-3/TRBV12-4 | CASSAQGGSYNEQFF
17 | TRBJ2-1 | TRBV5-1 | CASSFSGGAGSYNEQFF
15 | TRBJ2-5 | TRBV5-6 | CASSLKGWSQETQYF
16 | TRBJ2-2 | TRBV7-2 | CASTSRGGGNTGELFF
13 | TRBJ2-2 | TRBV6-1 | CASSEDGAGELFF
17 | TRBJ2-2 | TRBV5-6 | CASTQNIAGGLIGELFF
16 | TRBJ2-1 | TRBV9 | CASSVYPRSGVDEQFF
15 | TRBJ1-4 | TRBV7-2 | CASSYTGATNEKLFF
16 | TRBJ1-1 | TRBV5-8 | CASSLGDRGLGTEAFF
15 | TRBJ2-2 | TRBV5-6 | CASSGRTGSTGELFF